These 13 T cell receptor beta chains were all obtained from the same sample, sequenced in a study of early T cells in non-severe SARS-CoV-2 infection. TCRdb analysed the 5' RACE reads with MiXCR anew, one entry per CDR3 protein. This table has tens of thousands of distinct CDR3 sequences, 10% to 15% appearing once. The specimen was whole blood. These receptors all stem from an adult who was a healthcare worker with PCR-confirmed SARS-CoV-2 infection or an uninfected control (not recorded which).

Many counts were recorded for this clonotype. The gene calls are TRBV7-2 and TRBJ2-1; 11 nucleotides agree with TRBD2. This CDR3 comprises 15 residues. The V segment lost 3 bases and the J segment 3 bases; nucleotides outside the gene matches: 1. Germline V CDR1 and CDR2: SGHTA, FQGNSA. The CDR3 reads CASSLTSGDYNEQFF. CDR3 nucleotides: TGTGCCAGCAGCTTGACTAGCGGGGACTACAATGAGCAGTTCTTC.

The rearrangement joins TRBV7-3 to TRBJ2-1; TRBD2 agrees at 12 bases. Per the germline V gene, CDR1 is SGHTA and CDR2 is FQGTGA. After removal of 5 bases from V and 15 bases from J, the junction contained 8 bases not matched to a gene. The CDR3 is made up of 13 amino acids. CDR3 nucleotide sequence: TGTGCCAGCAGCACCCCTAGCGGGAGGGAATTGTTCTTC. Amino acids: CASSTPSGRELFF.

This clonotype has a count of ten or more. V is TRBV28 and J is TRBJ2-7, with D possibly matching TRBD1 (6 bases). This CDR3 has 13 amino acids. Germline loops: CDR1 MDHEN, CDR2 SYDVKM. V was cut by 10 bases and J by 2 bases, with 15 bases left in between. Here the CDR3 DNA reads TGTGCCACCATGCGCCGGGACACCTACGAGCAGTACTTC. Translation gives CATMRRDTYEQYF.

As to this clonotype: Since the CDR3 does not end with the conserved phenylalanine or tryptophan, this likely comes from a read error. The chain recombines TRBV6-2 or TRBV6-3 with TRBJ2-4; perhaps D is TRBD1 or TRBD2 (5 bases each). CDR3 length equals 15 residues. Trimming pared 8 bases from V and 6 bases from J, leaving 20 bases between. Germline V gives CDR1 MNHEY, CDR2 SVGEGT. CDR3 nucleotides: TGTGCCAGCGTAGCCGGGACGGCTGGTCGAAACATTCAGTACTCC. Translated, it gives CASVAGTAGRNIQYS.

Only a few counts were recorded for this clonotype. This chain links TRBV28 with TRBJ2-7; D unclear. The CDR3 runs to 15 residues. Per germline, CDR1 MDHEN and CDR2 SYDVKM. V was cut by 6 bases and J by 0 bases, with 15 bases left in between. The CDR3 sequence is CASRTPRGSSYEQYF. In DNA form, the CDR3 reads TGTGCCAGCAGGACGCCGAGAGGCTCCTCCTACGAGCAGTACTTC.

The DNA of the CDR3 is TGCAGTGCTAGATCGGGACTAGAGACCCAGTACTTC. Translation gives CSARSGLETQYF. The J gene is TRBJ2-5, the V gene TRBV20-1; maybe TRBD2 (6 bases). V gave up 2 bases and J gave up 4 bases, with 8 bases separating them. Germline CDR1 is DFQATT and CDR2 is SNEGSKA (reference sequence). This CDR3 has 12 amino acids.

This chain joins TRBV2 and TRBJ1-1; TRBD1 might be the D (5 bases). The V gene's germline CDR1 is SNHLY and CDR2 FYNNEI. CDR3 size: 12 residues. Deletions cut 7 bases from V and 5 bases from J, with 11 bases between. CDR3 sequence reads: CASNFDRTEAFF. In DNA, the CDR3 is TGTGCCAGCAACTTCGACAGAACTGAAGCTTTCTTT. The whole variable domain, filled in from reference TRBV2 and TRBJ1-1, reads EPEVTQTPSHQVTQMGQEVILRCVPISNHLYFYWYRQILGQKVEFLVSFYNNEISEKSEIFDDQFSVERPDGSNFTLKIRSTKLEDSAMYFCASNFDRTEAFFGQGTRLTVV.

The rearrangement links TRBV11-3 to TRBJ2-3; 7 bases are shared with TRBD2. The CDR3 is made up of 16 amino acids. J gave up 0 bases and V 5 bases, and 8 bases lay outside the gene matches. Looked up from germline, CDR1 is SGHNT and CDR2 is YENEEA. The CDR3 sequence is CASSQSGTVSTDTQYF. The CDR3 bases are TGTGCCAGCAGCCAGAGCGGGACCGTAAGCACAGATACGCAGTATTTT.

This clonotype has at least ten counts. The chain links TRBV5-1 to TRBJ2-7; D not resolved. Germline V lookup: CDR1 SGHRS, CDR2 YFSETQ. V lost 2 bases, J lost 7 bases, and 16 bases lay in between. CDR3 size: 14 residues. The CDR3, as DNA: TGCGCCAGCAGCTTAGACCCGGCCTATGGGGAGCAGTACTTC. It is translated as CASSLDPAYGEQYF.

The chain has TRBV4-1 and TRBJ2-7; no definite D call. Trimming shortened V by 1 base and J by 0 bases, and 7 bases separated the two germline ends. Germline V gives CDR1 MGHRA, CDR2 YSYEKL. This CDR3 contains 14 residues. This CDR3 reads CASSQAPRSYEQYF. DNA of the CDR3: TGCGCCAGCAGCCAAGCTCCACGCTCCTACGAGCAGTACTTC.

The chain combines TRBV6-5 with TRBJ2-3; the D is unclear. Between the trimmed V and J ends, which lost 0 bases and 4 bases, there was a span of 5 bases. The CDR3 length is 13 residues. Germline V gives CDR1 MNHEY, CDR2 SVGAGI. The CDR3 nucleotides read TGTGCCAGCAGTTACTCGTTACCAGATACGCAGTATTTT. Encoded protein: CASSYSLPDTQYF.

This clonotype was counted ten times or more. CDR3 sequence: CATSGQINRGIQPQHF. CDR3 nucleotides: TGTGCCACCTCCGGACAAATAAACAGGGGAATTCAGCCCCAGCATTTT. The rearrangement links TRBV19 to TRBJ1-5, with 7 nucleotides matching TRBD1. CDR1 LNHDA and CDR2 SQIVND come from the germline V gene (reference sequence). This CDR3 contains 16 residues. J was trimmed by 6 bases and V by 10 bases; bases with no gene match: 18.

This clonotype was seen only a few times. This chain links TRBV5-1 with TRBJ2-3; no reliable D call. Germline V CDR1 and CDR2: SGHRS, YFSETQ. V was pared by 0 bases and J by 4 bases, with 9 bases between. The CDR3 has 14 residues. This chain's CDR3 is CASSLVSSADTQYF. Here the CDR3 DNA reads TGCGCCAGCAGCTTGGTTTCCTCCGCAGATACGCAGTATTTT.